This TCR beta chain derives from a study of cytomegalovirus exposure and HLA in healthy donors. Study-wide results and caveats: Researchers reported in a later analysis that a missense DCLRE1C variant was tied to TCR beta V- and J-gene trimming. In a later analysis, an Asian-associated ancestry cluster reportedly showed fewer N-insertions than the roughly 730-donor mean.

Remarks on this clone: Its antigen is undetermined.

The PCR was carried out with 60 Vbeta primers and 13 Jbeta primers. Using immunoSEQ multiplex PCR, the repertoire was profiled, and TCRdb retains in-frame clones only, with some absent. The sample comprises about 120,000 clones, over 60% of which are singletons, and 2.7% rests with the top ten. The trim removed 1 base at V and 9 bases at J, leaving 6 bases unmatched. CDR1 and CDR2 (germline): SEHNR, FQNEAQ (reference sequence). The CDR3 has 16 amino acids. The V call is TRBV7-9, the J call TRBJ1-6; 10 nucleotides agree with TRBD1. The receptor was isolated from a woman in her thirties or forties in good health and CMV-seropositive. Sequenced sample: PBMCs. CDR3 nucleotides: TGTGCCAGCAGCTTAGGACAGGGGGCTTCAGTTTCACCCCTCCACTTT. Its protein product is CASSLGQGASVSPLHF.